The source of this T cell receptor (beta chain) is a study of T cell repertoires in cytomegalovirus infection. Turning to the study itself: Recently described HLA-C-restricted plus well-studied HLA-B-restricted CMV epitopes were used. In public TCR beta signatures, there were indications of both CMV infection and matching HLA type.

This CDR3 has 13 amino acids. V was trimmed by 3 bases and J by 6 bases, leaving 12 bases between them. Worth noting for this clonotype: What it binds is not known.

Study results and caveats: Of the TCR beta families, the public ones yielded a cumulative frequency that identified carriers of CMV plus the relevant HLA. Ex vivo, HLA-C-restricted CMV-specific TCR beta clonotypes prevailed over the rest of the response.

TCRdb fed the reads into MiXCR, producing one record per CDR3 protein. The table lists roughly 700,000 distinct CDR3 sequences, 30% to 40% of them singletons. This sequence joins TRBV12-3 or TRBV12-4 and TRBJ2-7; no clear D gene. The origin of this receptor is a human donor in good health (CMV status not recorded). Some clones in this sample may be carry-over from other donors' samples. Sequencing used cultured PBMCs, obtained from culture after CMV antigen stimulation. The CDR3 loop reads CASSFYGVIEQYF. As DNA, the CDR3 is TGTGCCAGCAGTTTTTATGGGGTTATCGAGCAGTACTTC.